Shown below are 2 T cell receptor beta chains from a single sample sequenced in a study of shared clonotypes between healthy human individuals. Some clones are missing from TCRdb's copy, which holds only in-frame ones; the method was immunoSEQ multiplex PCR. Of some 1,900,000 clones listed, about 95% were seen once; the top ten hold 0.95% to 1.5%. The naive CD8 fraction comprised CD45RO-negative cells positively selected for CCR7 and excluded terminally differentiated effector memory CD45RA+ cells. Sequenced input: naive CD8+ T cells sorted from blood. Receptors were obtained from a man between 18 and 35 years old in good health.

The J gene is TRBJ2-7, the V gene TRBV30, with a possible D match to TRBD2 (6 bases). This CDR3 is 12 amino acids long. The germline gives CDR1 GTSNPN, CDR2 SVGIG (reference sequence). V was trimmed by 1 base and J by 3 bases, leaving 7 bases between them. The CDR3 nucleotides read TGTGCCTGGAGTGGGGACTTCTACGAGCAGTACTTC. Its translation: CAWSGDFYEQYF.

The DNA of the CDR3 is TGTGCCAGCAGTCCTGACAGGGGCTGGGCTGAAGCTTTCTTT. It codes for CASSPDRGWAEAFF. V is TRBV6-5 and J is TRBJ1-1, with 8 bases aligning to TRBD1. CDR3 length: 14 amino acids. Germline V lookup: CDR1 MNHEY, CDR2 SVGAGI. V was pared by 5 bases and J by 6 bases, with 8 bases of the junction left unmatched.